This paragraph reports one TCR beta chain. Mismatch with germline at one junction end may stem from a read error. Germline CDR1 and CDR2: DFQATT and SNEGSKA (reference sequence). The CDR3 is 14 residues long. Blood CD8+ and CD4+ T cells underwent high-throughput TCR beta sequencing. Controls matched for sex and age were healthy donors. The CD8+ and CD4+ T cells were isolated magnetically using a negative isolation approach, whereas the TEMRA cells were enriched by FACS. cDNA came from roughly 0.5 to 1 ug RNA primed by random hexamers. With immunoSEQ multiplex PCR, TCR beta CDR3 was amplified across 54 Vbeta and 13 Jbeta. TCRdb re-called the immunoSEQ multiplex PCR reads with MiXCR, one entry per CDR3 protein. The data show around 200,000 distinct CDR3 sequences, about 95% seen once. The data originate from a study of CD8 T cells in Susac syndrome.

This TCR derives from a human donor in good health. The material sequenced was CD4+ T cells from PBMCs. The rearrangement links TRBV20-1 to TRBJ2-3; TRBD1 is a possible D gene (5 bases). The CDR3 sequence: CSARISNRPDTQYF. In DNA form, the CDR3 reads TGCAGTGCTAGAATCTCTAACAGGCCAGACACGCAGTATTTT.